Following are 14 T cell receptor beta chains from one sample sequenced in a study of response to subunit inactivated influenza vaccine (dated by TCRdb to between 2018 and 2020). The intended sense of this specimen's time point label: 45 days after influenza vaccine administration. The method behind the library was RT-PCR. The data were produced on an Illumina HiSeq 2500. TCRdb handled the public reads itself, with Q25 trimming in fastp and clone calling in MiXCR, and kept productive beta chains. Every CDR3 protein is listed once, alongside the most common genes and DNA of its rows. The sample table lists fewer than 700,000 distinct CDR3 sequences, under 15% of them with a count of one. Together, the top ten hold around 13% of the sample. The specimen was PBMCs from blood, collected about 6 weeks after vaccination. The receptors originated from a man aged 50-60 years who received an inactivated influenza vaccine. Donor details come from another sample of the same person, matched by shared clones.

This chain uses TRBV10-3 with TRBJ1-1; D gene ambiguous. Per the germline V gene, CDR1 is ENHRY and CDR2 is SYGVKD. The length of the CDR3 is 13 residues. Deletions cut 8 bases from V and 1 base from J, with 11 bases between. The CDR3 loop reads CAILARENTEAFF. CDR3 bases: TGTGCCATCCTCGCGAGGGAGAACACTGAAGCTTTCTTT.

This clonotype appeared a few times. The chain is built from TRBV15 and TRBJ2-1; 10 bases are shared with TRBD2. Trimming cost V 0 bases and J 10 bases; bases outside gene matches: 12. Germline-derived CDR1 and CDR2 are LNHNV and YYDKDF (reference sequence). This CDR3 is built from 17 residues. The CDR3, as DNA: TGTGCCACCAGCAGAGAGGTACAGCGGGAGGGTGGCAGGGAGCAGTTCTTC. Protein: CATSREVQREGGREQFF.

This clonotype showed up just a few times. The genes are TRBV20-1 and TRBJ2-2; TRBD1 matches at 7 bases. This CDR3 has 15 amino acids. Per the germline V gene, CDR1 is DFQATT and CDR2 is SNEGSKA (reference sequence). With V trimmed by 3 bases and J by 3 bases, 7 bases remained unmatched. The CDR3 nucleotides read TGCAGTGCTAGCCCCAGGGGGAGAGACACCGGGGAGCTGTTTTTT. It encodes CSASPRGRDTGELFF.

CDR3 in amino acids: CASSQDIGLVTGELFF. In DNA, the CDR3 is TGTGCCAGCAGCCAAGATATAGGACTTGTCACCGGGGAGCTGTTTTTT. The chain uses TRBV4-2 and TRBJ2-2, with TRBD2 as a possible D gene (5 bases). The germline V and J ends were trimmed by 0 bases and 4 bases, with 12 bases remaining between them. CDR3 length: 16 residues. The germline CDR1 and CDR2 sequences are LGHNA and YNFKEQ.

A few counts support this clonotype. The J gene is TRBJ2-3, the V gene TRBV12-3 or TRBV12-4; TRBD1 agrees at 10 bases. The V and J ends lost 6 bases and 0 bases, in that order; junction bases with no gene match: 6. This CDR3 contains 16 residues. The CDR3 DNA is TGTGCCAGCAGGCCTCGGACAGGGGGTAGCACAGATACGCAGTATTTT. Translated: CASRPRTGGSTDTQYF.

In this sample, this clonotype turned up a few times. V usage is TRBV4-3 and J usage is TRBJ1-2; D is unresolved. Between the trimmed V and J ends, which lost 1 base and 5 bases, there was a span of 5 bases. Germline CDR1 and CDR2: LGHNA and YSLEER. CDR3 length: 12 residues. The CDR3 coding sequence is TGCGCCAGCAGCCAAGGGCTATATGGCTACACCTTC. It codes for CASSQGLYGYTF.

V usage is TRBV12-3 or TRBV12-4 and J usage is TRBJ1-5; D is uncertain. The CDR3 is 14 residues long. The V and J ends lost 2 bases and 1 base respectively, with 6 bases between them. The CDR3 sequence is CASSLSESNQPQHF. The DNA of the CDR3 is TGTGCCAGCAGTTTATCAGAAAGCAATCAGCCCCAGCATTTT.

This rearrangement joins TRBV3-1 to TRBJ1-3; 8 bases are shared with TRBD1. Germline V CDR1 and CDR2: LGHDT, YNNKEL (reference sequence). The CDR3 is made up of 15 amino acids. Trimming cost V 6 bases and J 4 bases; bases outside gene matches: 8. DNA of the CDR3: TGTGCCAGCAGACAACTCGGGACAGGAGGAAACACCATATATTTT. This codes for CASRQLGTGGNTIYF.

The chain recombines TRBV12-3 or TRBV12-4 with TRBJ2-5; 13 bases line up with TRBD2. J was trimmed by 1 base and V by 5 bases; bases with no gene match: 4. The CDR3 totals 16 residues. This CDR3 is CASSPWTSGGQETQYF. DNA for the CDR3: TGTGCCAGCAGTCCCTGGACTAGCGGGGGCCAAGAGACCCAGTACTTC.

The CDR3 spells CASSSTSGMDTQYF. The DNA of the CDR3 is TGCGCCAGCAGCTCGACTAGCGGGATGGATACGCAGTATTTT. V gene TRBV5-1 combines with J gene TRBJ2-3, with TRBD2 matching 11 bases. V lost 3 bases and J lost 6; bases outside the gene matches: 3. Germline V lookup: CDR1 SGHRS, CDR2 YFSETQ. CDR3 size: 14 residues.

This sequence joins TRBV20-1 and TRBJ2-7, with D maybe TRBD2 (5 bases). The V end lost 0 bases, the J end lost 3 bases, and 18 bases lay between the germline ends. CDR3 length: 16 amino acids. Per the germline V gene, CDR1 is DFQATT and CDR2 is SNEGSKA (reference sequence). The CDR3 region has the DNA TGCAGTGCTAGAGATGCCCGCGGGCAGGTGAACTACGAGCAGTACTTC. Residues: CSARDARGQVNYEQYF.

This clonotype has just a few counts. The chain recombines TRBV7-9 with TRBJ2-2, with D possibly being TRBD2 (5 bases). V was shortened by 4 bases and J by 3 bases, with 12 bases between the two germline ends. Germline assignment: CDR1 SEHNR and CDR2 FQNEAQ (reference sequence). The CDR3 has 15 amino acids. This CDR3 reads CASSSAGLYTGELFF. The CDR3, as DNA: TGTGCCAGCAGCTCGGCAGGACTTTACACCGGGGAGCTGTTTTTT.

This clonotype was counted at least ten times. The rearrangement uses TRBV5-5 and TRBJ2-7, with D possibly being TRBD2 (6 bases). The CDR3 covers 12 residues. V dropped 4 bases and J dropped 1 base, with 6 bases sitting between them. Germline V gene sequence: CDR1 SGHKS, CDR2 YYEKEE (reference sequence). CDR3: CASSRESYEQYF. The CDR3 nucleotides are TGTGCCAGCAGCCGGGAGTCCTACGAGCAGTACTTC. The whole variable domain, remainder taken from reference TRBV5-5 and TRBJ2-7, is DAGVTQSPTHLIKTRGQQVTLRCSPISGHKSVSWYQQVLGQGPQFIFQYYEKEERGRGNFPDRFSARQFPNYSSELNVNALLLGDSALYLCASSRESYEQYFGPGTRLTVT.

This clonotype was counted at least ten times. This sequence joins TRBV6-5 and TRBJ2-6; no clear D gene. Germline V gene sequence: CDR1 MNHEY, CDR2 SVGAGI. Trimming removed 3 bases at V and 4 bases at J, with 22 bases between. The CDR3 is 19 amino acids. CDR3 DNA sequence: TGTGCCAGCAGTTATATATCGTCCTCAACCCAGCCCGGGGCCAACGTCCTGACTTTC. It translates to CASSYISSSTQPGANVLTF.